Below are 26 T cell receptor beta chains sequenced from a single sample in a study of CD8 T cells in ankylosing spondylitis. TCRdb re-analysed the 5' RACE reads in MiXCR, keeping a single row per CDR3 protein. The sample lists more than 650,000 distinct CDR3 sequences, approximately 12% occurring once. No antigen has been identified for these receptors. Study-wide results and caveats: Several highly homologous variants made up a TCR beta motif that seemed to typify ankylosing spondylitis blood.

The sample was blood, either unsorted or a sorted T cell fraction (not recorded which). All receptors come from a male donor with ankylosing spondylitis.

The rearrangement links TRBV7-2 to TRBJ1-3; D is uncertain. The CDR3 covers 14 residues. V shed 4 bases and J shed 4 bases, with 11 bases lying between them. CDR1 SGHTA and CDR2 FQGNSA come from the germline V gene. CDR3 coding DNA: TGTGCCAGCAGCTCTTATAGATCGGGAAACACCATATATTTT. Residues: CASSSYRSGNTIYF.

This clonotype has a handful of counts. This sequence joins TRBV24-1 and TRBJ2-1, with TRBD2 matching over 8 bases. Per germline, CDR1 KGHDR and CDR2 SFDVKD. This CDR3 contains 15 residues. The ends lost 3 bases at V and 6 bases at J; junction bases unmatched: 6. The CDR3, as DNA: TGTGCCACCAGTGATGGCGGGGGGCCAGGCAATGAGCAGTTCTTC. Residues: CATSDGGGPGNEQFF.

This clonotype was seen a few times. The rearrangement uses TRBV5-1 and TRBJ1-2; D perhaps matches TRBD1 (6 bases). Looked up from germline, CDR1 is SGHRS and CDR2 is YFSETQ. V was pared by 0 bases and J by 5 bases, with 14 bases between. There are 15 residues in the CDR3. In DNA form, the CDR3 reads TGCGCCAGCAGCTTGGAGGACAGCCGAATTTATGGCTACACCTTC. This translates into CASSLEDSRIYGYTF.

The chain employs TRBV20-1 and TRBJ1-5; maybe TRBD1 (5 bases). From germline, CDR1 is DFQATT and CDR2 SNEGSKA (reference sequence). With 5 bases removed from V and 2 bases from J, the gap between germline ends came to 13 bases. This CDR3 contains 14 residues. CDR3 residues: CSARGVNGNQPQHF. CDR3 nucleotides: TGCAGTGCTCGAGGGGTTAACGGCAATCAGCCCCAGCATTTT.

The chain has TRBV7-8 and TRBJ2-1; the match to TRBD2 covers 8 bases. From germline, CDR1 is SGHVS and CDR2 FQNEAQ. CDR3 size: 14 residues. V lost 3 bases, J lost 8 bases, and 6 bases stayed unmatched. CDR3 in amino acids: CASSFLGREDEQFF. In DNA form, the CDR3 reads TGTGCCAGCAGCTTTCTCGGGAGGGAGGATGAGCAGTTCTTC.

The rearrangement uses TRBV7-2 and TRBJ1-3; TRBD1 matches 7 bases. In germline, CDR1 is SGHTA, CDR2 FQGNSA. The V segment lost 4 bases and the J segment 9 bases; nucleotides outside the gene matches: 15. The CDR3 covers 16 residues. The CDR3 region is CASSSNAGTVRTTIYF. In DNA, the CDR3 is TGTGCCAGCAGCTCGAATGCCGGGACAGTAAGAACCACCATATATTTT.

In this sample, this clonotype turned up a few times. CDR3 DNA sequence: TGTGCCAGCAGTCCCCAGGGGCGTGAGCAGTTCTTC. It translates to CASSPQGREQFF. The chain carries TRBV6-5 and TRBJ2-1, with TRBD1 as a possible D gene (6 bases). Germline assignment: CDR1 MNHEY and CDR2 SVGAGI. Deletions cut 5 bases from V and 9 bases from J, with 11 bases between. The CDR3 contains 12 residues.

This chain joins TRBV20-1 and TRBJ2-7; 10 positions agree with TRBD2. CDR3 size: 17 residues. Germline V gives CDR1 DFQATT, CDR2 SNEGSKA (reference sequence). V lost 5 bases and J lost 7; bases outside the gene matches: 20. The CDR3 region has the DNA TGCAGTGCTCGTTGGACTAGCGGTTTCTCTAGAGATGGGGAGCAGTACTTC. This translates into CSARWTSGFSRDGEQYF.

This clonotype was detected a few times. J is TRBJ2-5 and V is TRBV9, with D tentatively TRBD1 (6 bases). Trimming shortened V by 0 bases and J by 3 bases, and 6 bases separated the two germline ends. This CDR3 region has 13 residues. Germline-derived CDR1 and CDR2 are SGDLS and YYNGEE. The CDR3 DNA is TGTGCCAGCAGCGTAGGGACAGAAGAGACCCAGTACTTC. Its protein is CASSVGTEETQYF.

This chain joins TRBV20-1 and TRBJ2-5, with D perhaps TRBD1 or TRBD2 (6 bases each). Germline loops: CDR1 DFQATT, CDR2 SNEGSKA (reference sequence). V was trimmed by 0 bases and J by 5 bases, leaving 25 bases between them. This CDR3 spans 18 amino acids. The DNA for the CDR3 is TGCAGTGCTAGAGACTACTTTACTCTAGCGCCCCAGGGGGAGACCCAGTACTTC. Translated: CSARDYFTLAPQGETQYF.

In this sample, this clonotype turned up a few times. The chain is built from TRBV5-1 and TRBJ1-2; the D gene is possibly TRBD1 (6 bases). Deletions cut 4 bases from V and 8 bases from J, with 18 bases between. Looked up from germline, CDR1 is SGHRS and CDR2 is YFSETQ. CDR3 size: 14 residues. In nucleotides, the CDR3 is TGCGCCAGCAGCCCCTGGGGGCGCTCGGAAGGCTACACCTTC. It yields the protein CASSPWGRSEGYTF.

The CDR3 nucleotides are TGTGCCAGCAGTGAGGGGGCCTTGTCCTACGAGCAGTACTTC. It translates to CASSEGALSYEQYF. The chain uses TRBV7-2 and TRBJ2-7; 7 nucleotides match TRBD1. The V and J ends lost 6 bases and 1 base, in that order; junction bases with no gene match: 6. This CDR3 is 14 amino acids long. Germline V gene sequence: CDR1 SGHTA, CDR2 FQGNSA.

The table lists this clonotype with many counts. V usage is TRBV25-1 and J usage is TRBJ1-5; tentatively, D is TRBD1 (5 bases). Germline CDR1 reads MGHDK; CDR2 reads SYGVNS. V lost 2 bases and J lost 2, with 10 bases in between. This CDR3 is 15 amino acids long. CDR3 sequence reads: CASSEGGGGNQPQHF. Written as DNA, the CDR3 is TGTGCCAGCAGTGAAGGGGGTGGGGGCAATCAGCCCCAGCATTTT. The variable domain in full, completed from reference TRBV25-1 and TRBJ1-5, reads EADIYQTPRYLVIGTGKKITLECSQTMGHDKMYWYQQDPGMELHLIHYSYGVNSTEKGDLSSESTVSRIRTEHFPLTLESARPSHTSQYLCASSEGGGGNQPQHFGDGTRLSIL.

The V gene is TRBV30, the J gene TRBJ2-6, with D unclear. Germline V gene lookup returns CDR1 GTSNPN and CDR2 SVGIG (reference sequence). The CDR3 spans 14 residues. The V end was cut by 0 bases, the J end by 5 bases, with 8 bases between. The CDR3 here is CAWSVMSRANVLTF. CDR3 DNA sequence: TGTGCCTGGAGTGTGATGTCTCGGGCCAACGTCCTGACTTTC.

This clonotype was seen only a few times. CDR3 region: CASSPYRDAKNNEQFF. The CDR3 nucleotides read TGTGCCAGCTCACCGTACAGAGACGCTAAGAACAATGAGCAGTTCTTC. The chain uses TRBV18 and TRBJ2-1; D is undetermined. The CDR3 is made up of 16 amino acids. CDR1 KGHSH and CDR2 LQKENI come from the germline V gene. V was cut by 3 bases and J by 5 bases, with 17 bases left in between.

The V gene is TRBV18, the J gene TRBJ2-1; D unresolved. Germline CDR1 and CDR2: KGHSH and LQKENI. This CDR3 is 13 amino acids long. The V end was cut by 3 bases, the J end by 7 bases, with 10 bases between. The CDR3 protein is CASSPPDWNEQFF. The CDR3 region has the DNA TGTGCCAGCTCACCCCCCGATTGGAATGAGCAGTTCTTC.

This clonotype showed up many times. The junction departs from the called germline gene at one end, perhaps through a read error. The V call is TRBV5-1, the J call TRBJ2-3, with a tentative D call TRBD2 (5 bases). This CDR3 spans 11 amino acids. Germline-derived CDR1 and CDR2 are SGHRS and YFSETQ. CDR3 sequence reads: CATGERDTQYF. The CDR3 DNA reads as TGTGCCACCGGGGAGAGAGATACGCAGTATTTT.

This clonotype appeared many times. The CDR3 loop reads CSARRQGATDTQYF. The DNA of the CDR3 is TGCAGTGCTAGGAGACAGGGGGCCACAGATACGCAGTATTTT. V gene TRBV20-1 combines with J gene TRBJ2-3; TRBD1 agrees at 10 bases. Trimming removed 3 bases from V and 2 bases from J; junction bases left unmatched: 2. Germline values: CDR1 DFQATT, CDR2 SNEGSKA (reference sequence). CDR3 length equals 14 residues.

J is TRBJ2-7 and V is TRBV7-2, with 14 bases fitting TRBD2. This CDR3 is built from 16 residues. Germline assignment: CDR1 SGHTA and CDR2 FQGNSA. Losses at the gene ends were 0 bases for V and 3 bases for J; bases not matched to a gene: 1. The DNA of the CDR3 is TGTGCCAGCAGCTTAGCCGGGACTAGCGGGAGCTACGAGCAGTACTTC. It codes for CASSLAGTSGSYEQYF.

There are many counts of this clonotype. J is TRBJ1-6 and V is TRBV20-1; perhaps TRBD1 as D (5 bases). The V gene lost 6 bases and the J gene lost 10 bases, with 16 bases spanning the gap. This CDR3 is 13 amino acids long. Germline V gene lookup returns CDR1 DFQATT and CDR2 SNEGSKA (reference sequence). Here the CDR3 reads CSAGPWKGSPLHF. The CDR3 region has the DNA TGCAGTGCGGGACCGTGGAAGGGGTCACCCCTCCACTTT.

This clonotype showed up many times. This chain connects TRBV29-1 to TRBJ2-7; a possible D gene is TRBD1 (6 bases). Trimming stripped 4 bases from V and 2 bases from J, with 24 bases between. The germline V gene encodes CDR1 SQVTM and CDR2 ANQGSEA. CDR3 length: 17 amino acids. CDR3 sequence reads: CSVALINRDKLTYEQYF. CDR3 nucleotide sequence: TGCAGCGTTGCGCTAATAAACCGGGACAAACTTACCTACGAGCAGTACTTC.

This clonotype was detected ten times or more. CDR3 sequence reads: CSASKRAGTDTQYF. CDR3 nucleotides: TGCAGTGCTAGTAAACGCGCTGGCACAGATACGCAGTATTTT. The chain uses TRBV20-1 and TRBJ2-3; D is undetermined. V was pared by 3 bases and J by 1 base, with 11 bases between. Looked up from germline, CDR1 is DFQATT and CDR2 is SNEGSKA (reference sequence). The CDR3 loop spans 14 amino acids.

This clonotype occurred many times. This chain links TRBV12-3 or TRBV12-4 with TRBJ2-4; a weak D match, TRBD1 (5 bases). This CDR3 spans 14 amino acids. The V and J ends lost 6 bases and 5 bases respectively, with 14 bases between them. In DNA form, the CDR3 reads TGTGCCAGCAGACCCCAGGGTGGCCAAAACATTCAGTACTTC. Encoded protein: CASRPQGGQNIQYF.

This clonotype was counted at least ten times. This chain links TRBV12-3 or TRBV12-4 with TRBJ1-5; 8 bases fit TRBD1. The CDR3 totals 13 residues. The V segment lost 4 bases and the J segment 6 bases; nucleotides outside the gene matches: 2. CDR3: CASSSTGGQPQHF. DNA for the CDR3: TGTGCCAGCAGTTCAACAGGGGGTCAGCCCCAGCATTTT.

This clonotype occurred a few times. CDR3 coding DNA: TGCAGCGTACTACTGACAGCCCGTAGGGGCTACACCTTC. This sequence encodes CSVLLTARRGYTF. This chain links TRBV29-1 with TRBJ1-2; TRBD1 is a possible D gene (5 bases). In germline, CDR1 is SQVTM, CDR2 ANQGSEA. CDR3 length equals 13 residues. Trimming cost V 6 bases and J 8 bases, with 19 bases left between them. The full variable domain, completed using reference TRBV29-1 and TRBJ1-2, is SAVISQKPSRDICQRGTSLTIQCQVDSQVTMMFWYRQQPGQSLTLIATANQGSEATYESGFVIDKFPISRPNLTFSTLTVSNMSPEDSSIYLCSVLLTARRGYTFGSGTRLTVV.

CDR3 DNA: TGTGCCAGCAGCTTAGTTCGGGACAGGAACTATGGCTACACCTTC. Encoded protein: CASSLVRDRNYGYTF. The V and J genes are TRBV7-2 and TRBJ1-2, with 8 bases lining up with TRBD1. V dropped 1 base and J dropped 2; count of bases not matched to a gene: 3. The germline CDR1 and CDR2 sequences are SGHTA and FQGNSA. The CDR3 length is 15 residues.